This T cell receptor (beta chain) came from a study of shared clonotypes between healthy human individuals. The repertoire was sequenced with immunoSEQ multiplex PCR; TCRdb's copy has only in-frame clones and lacks some. The sample lists hundreds of thousands of clones, approximately 96% occurring once. As defined, naive CD8 cells were CD45RO-negative and positively selected for CCR7, with terminally differentiated effector memory CD45RA+ cells excluded. Overall study results and limits: A handful of donors had approximately 4.6% of their naive CD4 clonotypes in common.

The CDR3 is 13 amino acids. Germline lookup yields CDR1 SGHDT and CDR2 YYEEEE. The V and J ends lost 1 base and 8 bases, in that order; junction bases with no gene match: 5. For this clone: Its antigen is unknown.

The sequence was obtained from a man aged 25-45 years in good health. This chain joins TRBV5-6 and TRBJ1-2, with TRBD1 matching 7 bases. The sample comprised naive CD8+ T cells sorted from blood. CDR3 sequence reads: CASSLLGQTGYTF. CDR3 in DNA: TGTGCCAGCAGCTTGCTGGGACAGACGGGCTACACCTTC.